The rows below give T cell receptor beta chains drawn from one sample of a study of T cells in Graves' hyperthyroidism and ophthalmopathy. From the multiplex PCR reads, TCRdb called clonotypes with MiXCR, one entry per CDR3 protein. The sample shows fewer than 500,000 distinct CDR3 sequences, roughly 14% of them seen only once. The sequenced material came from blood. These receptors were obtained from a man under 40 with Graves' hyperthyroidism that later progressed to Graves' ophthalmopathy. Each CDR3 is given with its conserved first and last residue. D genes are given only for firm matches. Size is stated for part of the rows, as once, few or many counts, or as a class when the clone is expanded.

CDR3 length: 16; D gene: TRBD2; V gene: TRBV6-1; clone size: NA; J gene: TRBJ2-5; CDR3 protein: CASSPGLAGEQETQYF; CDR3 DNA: TGTGCCAGCAGTCCCGGACTAGCGGGGGAGCAAGAGACCCAGTACTTC
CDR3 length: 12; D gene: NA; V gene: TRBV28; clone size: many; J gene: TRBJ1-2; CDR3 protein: CASSPPGNGYTF; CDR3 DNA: TGTGCCAGCAGTCCTCCAGGGAACGGCTACACCTTC
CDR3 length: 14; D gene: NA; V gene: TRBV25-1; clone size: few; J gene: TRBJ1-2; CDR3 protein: CASSELPLSYGYTF; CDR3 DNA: TGTGCCAGCAGTGAGTTGCCCCTGTCGTATGGCTACACCTTC
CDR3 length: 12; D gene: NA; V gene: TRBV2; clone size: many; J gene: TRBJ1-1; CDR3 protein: CASSDRVTEAFF; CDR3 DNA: TGTGCCAGCAGTGATCGGGTGACTGAAGCTTTCTTT
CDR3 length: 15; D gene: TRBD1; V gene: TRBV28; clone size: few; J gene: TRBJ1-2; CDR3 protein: CASSTPRTGRSGYTF; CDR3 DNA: TGTGCCAGCAGCACCCCCCGGACAGGGAGGAGTGGCTACACCTTC
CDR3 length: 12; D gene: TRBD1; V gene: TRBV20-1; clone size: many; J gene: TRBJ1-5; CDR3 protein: CSATTGNQPQHF; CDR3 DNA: TGCAGTGCTACGACAGGGAATCAGCCCCAGCATTTT
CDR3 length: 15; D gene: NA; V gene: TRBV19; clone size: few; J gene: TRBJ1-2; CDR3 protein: CASTNSQARGYGYTF; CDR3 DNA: TGTGCCAGTACCAACTCCCAAGCGCGAGGCTATGGCTACACCTTC
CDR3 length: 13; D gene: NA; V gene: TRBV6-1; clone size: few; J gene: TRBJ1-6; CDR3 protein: CASKLRGNSPLHF; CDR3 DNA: TGTGCCAGCAAGCTGCGGGGGAATTCACCCCTCCACTTT
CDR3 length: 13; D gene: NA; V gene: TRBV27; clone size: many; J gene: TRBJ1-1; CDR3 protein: CASSTLGDTEAFF; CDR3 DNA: TGTGCCAGCAGCACCCTGGGGGACACTGAAGCTTTCTTT
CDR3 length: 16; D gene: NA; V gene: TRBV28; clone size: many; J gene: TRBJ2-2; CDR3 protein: CASSLGARAYTGELFF; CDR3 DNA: TGTGCCAGCAGTTTAGGGGCCAGGGCCTACACCGGGGAGCTGTTTTTT
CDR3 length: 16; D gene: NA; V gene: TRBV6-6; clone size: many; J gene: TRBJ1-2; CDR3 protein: CASSYGSRTPLYGYTF; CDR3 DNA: TGTGCCAGCAGTTACGGGTCCAGAACTCCCCTCTATGGCTACACCTTC
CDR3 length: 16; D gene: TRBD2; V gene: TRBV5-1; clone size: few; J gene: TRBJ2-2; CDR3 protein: CASSGGGLASTGELFF; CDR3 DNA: TGCGCCAGCAGCGGGGGGGGACTAGCGAGCACCGGGGAGCTGTTTTTT
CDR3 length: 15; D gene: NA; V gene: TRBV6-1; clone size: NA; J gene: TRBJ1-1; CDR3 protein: CASSDSGQLNTEAFF; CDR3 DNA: TGTGCCAGCAGTGACTCCGGACAGTTGAACACTGAAGCTTTCTTT
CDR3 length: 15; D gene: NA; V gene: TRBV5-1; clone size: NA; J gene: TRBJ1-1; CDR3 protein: CASSLVGGTNTEAFF; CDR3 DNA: TGCGCCAGCAGCTTGGTTGGGGGGACGAACACTGAAGCTTTCTTT
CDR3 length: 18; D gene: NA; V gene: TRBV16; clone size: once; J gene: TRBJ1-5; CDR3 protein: CASSPPRPGPNSNQPQHF; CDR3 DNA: TGTGCCAGCAGCCCCCCGAGGCCAGGGCCAAATAGCAATCAGCCCCAGCATTTT
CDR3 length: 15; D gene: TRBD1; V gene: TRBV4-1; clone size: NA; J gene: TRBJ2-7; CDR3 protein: CASSQAGTVSYEQYF; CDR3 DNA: TGCGCCAGCAGCCAAGCCGGGACAGTCTCCTACGAGCAGTACTTC
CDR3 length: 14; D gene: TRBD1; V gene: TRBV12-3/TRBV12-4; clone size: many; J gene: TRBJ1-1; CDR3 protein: CASSLLGTGFEAFF; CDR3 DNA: TGTGCCAGCAGCCTCCTCGGGACAGGGTTTGAAGCTTTCTTT
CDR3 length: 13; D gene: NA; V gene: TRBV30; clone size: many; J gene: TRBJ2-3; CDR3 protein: CAWARHSTDTQYF; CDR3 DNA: TGTGCGTGGGCTCGCCATAGCACAGATACGCAGTATTTT
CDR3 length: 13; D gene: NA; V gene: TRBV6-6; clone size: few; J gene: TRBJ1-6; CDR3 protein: CASSYREGSPLHF; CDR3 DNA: TGTGCCAGCAGTTACCGGGAGGGTTCACCCCTCCACTTT
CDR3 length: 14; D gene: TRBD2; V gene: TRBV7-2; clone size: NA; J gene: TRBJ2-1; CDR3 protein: CASSKGLAGAVQFF; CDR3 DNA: TGTGCCAGCAGCAAGGGACTAGCGGGGGCCGTTCAGTTCTTC
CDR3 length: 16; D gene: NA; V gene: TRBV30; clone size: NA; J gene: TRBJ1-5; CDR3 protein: CAWSIPWSASNQPQHF; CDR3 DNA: TGTGCCTGGAGCATTCCCTGGTCAGCTAGCAATCAGCCCCAGCATTTT
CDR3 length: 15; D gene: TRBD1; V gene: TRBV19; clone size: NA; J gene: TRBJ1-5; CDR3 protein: CASSPTGSGNQPQHF; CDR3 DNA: TGTGCCAGTAGCCCGACAGGGTCTGGAAATCAGCCCCAGCATTTT
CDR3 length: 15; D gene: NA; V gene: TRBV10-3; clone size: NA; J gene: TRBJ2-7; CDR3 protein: CAISDGDIGGYEQYF; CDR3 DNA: TGTGCCATCAGTGATGGCGATATAGGGGGCTACGAGCAGTACTTC